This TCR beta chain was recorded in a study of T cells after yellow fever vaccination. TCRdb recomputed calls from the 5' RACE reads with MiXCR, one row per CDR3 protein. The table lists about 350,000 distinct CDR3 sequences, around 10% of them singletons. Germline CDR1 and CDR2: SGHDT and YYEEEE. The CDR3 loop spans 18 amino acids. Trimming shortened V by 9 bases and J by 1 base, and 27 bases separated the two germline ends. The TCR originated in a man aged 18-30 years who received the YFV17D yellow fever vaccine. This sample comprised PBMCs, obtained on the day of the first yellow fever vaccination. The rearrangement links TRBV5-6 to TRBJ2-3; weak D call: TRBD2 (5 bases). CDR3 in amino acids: CAIGPGVLWGIRTDTQYF. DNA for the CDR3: TGTGCCATCGGCCCCGGGGTCCTCTGGGGAATCCGCACAGATACGCAGTATTTT.